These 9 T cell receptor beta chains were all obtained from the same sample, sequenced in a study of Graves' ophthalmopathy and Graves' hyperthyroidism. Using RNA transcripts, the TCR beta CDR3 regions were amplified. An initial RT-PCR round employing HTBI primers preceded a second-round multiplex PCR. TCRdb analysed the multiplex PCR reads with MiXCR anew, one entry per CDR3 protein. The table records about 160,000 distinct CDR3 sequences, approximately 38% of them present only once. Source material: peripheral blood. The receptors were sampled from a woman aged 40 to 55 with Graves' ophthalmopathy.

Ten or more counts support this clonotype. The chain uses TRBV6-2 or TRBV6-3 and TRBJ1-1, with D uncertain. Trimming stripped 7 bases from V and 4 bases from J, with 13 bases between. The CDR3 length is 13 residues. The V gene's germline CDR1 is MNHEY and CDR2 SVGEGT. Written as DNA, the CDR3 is TGTGCCAGCACTTTAACTCCGGGCACTGAAGCTTTCTTT. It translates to CASTLTPGTEAFF.

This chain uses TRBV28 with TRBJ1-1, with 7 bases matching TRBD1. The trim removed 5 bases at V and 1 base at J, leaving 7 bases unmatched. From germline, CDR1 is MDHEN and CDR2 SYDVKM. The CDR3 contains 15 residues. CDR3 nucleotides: TGTGCCAGCAGTCCATCACAGGGGAAGAACACTGAAGCTTTCTTT. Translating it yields CASSPSQGKNTEAFF.

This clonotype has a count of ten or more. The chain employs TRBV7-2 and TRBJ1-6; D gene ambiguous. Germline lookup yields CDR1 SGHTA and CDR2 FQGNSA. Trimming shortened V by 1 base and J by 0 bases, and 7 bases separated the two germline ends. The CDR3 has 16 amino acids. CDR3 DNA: TGTGCCAGCAGCTTAGAGGGATCCTCCTATAATTCACCCCTCCACTTT. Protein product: CASSLEGSSYNSPLHF.

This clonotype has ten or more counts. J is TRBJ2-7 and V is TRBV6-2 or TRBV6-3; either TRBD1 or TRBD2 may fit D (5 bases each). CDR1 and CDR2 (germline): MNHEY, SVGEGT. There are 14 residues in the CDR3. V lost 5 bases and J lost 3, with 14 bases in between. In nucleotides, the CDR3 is TGTGCCAGCAGTCGGGACCAAGCCTTCTACGAGCAGTACTTC. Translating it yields CASSRDQAFYEQYF.

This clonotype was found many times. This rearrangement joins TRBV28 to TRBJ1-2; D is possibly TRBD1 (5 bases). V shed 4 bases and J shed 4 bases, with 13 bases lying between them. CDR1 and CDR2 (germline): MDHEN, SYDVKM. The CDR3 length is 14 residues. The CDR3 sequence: CASSYDSTLYGYTF. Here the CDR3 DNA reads TGTGCCAGCAGTTATGACAGTACTCTCTATGGCTACACCTTC.

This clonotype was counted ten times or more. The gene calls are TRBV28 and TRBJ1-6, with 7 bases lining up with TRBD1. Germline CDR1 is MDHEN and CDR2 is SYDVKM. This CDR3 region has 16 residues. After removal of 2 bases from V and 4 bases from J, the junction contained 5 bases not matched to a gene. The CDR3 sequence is CASSLAGTAYNSPLHF. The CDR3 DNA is TGTGCCAGCAGTTTAGCCGGGACAGCATATAATTCACCCCTCCACTTT.

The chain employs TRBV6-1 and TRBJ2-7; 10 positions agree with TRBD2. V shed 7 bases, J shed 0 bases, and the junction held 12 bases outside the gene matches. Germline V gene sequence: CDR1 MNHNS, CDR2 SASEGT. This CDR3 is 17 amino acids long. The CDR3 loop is CASIPGTSASSSYEQYF. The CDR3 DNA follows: TGTGCCAGCATTCCCGGGACTAGCGCTTCGAGCTCCTACGAGCAGTACTTC.

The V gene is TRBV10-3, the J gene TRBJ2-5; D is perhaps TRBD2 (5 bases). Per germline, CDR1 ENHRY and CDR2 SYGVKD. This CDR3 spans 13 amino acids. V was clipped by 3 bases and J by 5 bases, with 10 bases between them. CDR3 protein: CAISDSWRETQYF. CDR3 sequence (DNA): TGTGCCATCAGTGATAGCTGGAGGGAGACCCAGTACTTC.

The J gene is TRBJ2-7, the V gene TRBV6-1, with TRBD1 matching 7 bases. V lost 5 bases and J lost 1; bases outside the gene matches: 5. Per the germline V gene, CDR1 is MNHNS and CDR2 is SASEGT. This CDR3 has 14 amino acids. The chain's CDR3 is CASSRPGQSYEQYF. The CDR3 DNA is TGTGCCAGCAGTCGCCCGGGACAGTCCTACGAGCAGTACTTC.